The 27 T cell receptor beta chains below come from one sample, sequenced in a study of STAT5B mutations in CD4+ large granular lymphocyte leukemia. Assay used: immunoSEQ multiplex PCR; TCRdb lists only in-frame clones, some missing. The repertoire includes roughly 34,000 clones, 80% to 90% of them detected once, and about 4.4% sits in the top ten. The sequencing sample was made of CD4+ T cells from blood buffy coats. These receptor sequences come from a human donor in good health.

J is TRBJ1-5 and V is TRBV19; 9 nucleotides agree with TRBD1. The ends lost 3 bases at V and 3 bases at J; junction bases unmatched: 9. The CDR3 contains 17 residues. Germline assignment: CDR1 LNHDA and CDR2 SQIVND (reference sequence). CDR3 DNA sequence: TGTGCCAGTAGTATTGAACAGGGGGCGTCGATCAATCAGCCCCAGCATTTT. Encoded protein: CASSIEQGASINQPQHF.

This chain links TRBV28 with TRBJ2-5; 8 positions match TRBD2. The CDR3 runs to 16 residues. Per germline, CDR1 MDHEN and CDR2 SYDVKM. The trim removed 2 bases at V and 0 bases at J, leaving 5 bases unmatched. The CDR3 loop is CASSLRGGAYQETQYF. CDR3 nucleotides: TGTGCCAGCAGTTTACGGGGGGGGGCGTACCAAGAGACCCAGTACTTC.

The V gene is TRBV2, the J gene TRBJ1-2; D possibly corresponds to TRBD1 (5 bases). CDR1 is SNHLY and CDR2 is FYNNEI in the germline V gene. The V gene lost 8 bases and the J gene lost 7 bases, with 29 bases spanning the gap. This CDR3 spans 17 amino acids. The CDR3 DNA reads TGTGCCAGCCAACTTAACTCCAGGGCAAGGGGAATAGGTGGCTACACCTTC. It codes for CASQLNSRARGIGGYTF.

For the CDR3, the DNA is TGCGCCAGCAGCCGGGACGGGGATAAATTCACAGATACGCAGTATTTT. Residues: CASSRDGDKFTDTQYF. The chain combines TRBV5-1 with TRBJ2-3; D tentatively reads TRBD1 or TRBD2 (5 bases each). V gave up 4 bases and J gave up 2 bases, with 17 bases separating them. Germline CDR1 and CDR2: SGHRS and YFSETQ. The length of the CDR3 is 16 residues.

This chain joins TRBV15 and TRBJ1-2; no reliable D call. CDR3 size: 16 residues. CDR1 LNHNV and CDR2 YYDKDF come from the germline V gene (reference sequence). The germline V and J ends were trimmed by 3 bases and 8 bases, with 22 bases remaining between them. DNA of the CDR3: TGTGCCACCAGCAGTGCCGACCCTTCCCCCTCAAGGGGCTACACCTTC. Amino acid sequence: CATSSADPSPSRGYTF.

The gene calls are TRBV11-1 and TRBJ1-1; weak D call: TRBD1 (5 bases). Trimming left V 5 bases short and J 4 bases short, with 14 bases between. Germline V gene lookup returns CDR1 SGHAT and CDR2 FQDESV (reference sequence). The CDR3 spans 14 residues. For the CDR3, the DNA is TGTGCCAGCAGCGCATCAGGTGGGGCCACTGAAGCTTTCTTT. This codes for CASSASGGATEAFF.

V and J are TRBV7-8 and TRBJ2-5; no definite D call. This CDR3 is 14 amino acids long. Germline CDR1 reads SGHVS; CDR2 reads FQNEAQ. Trimming pared 1 base from V and 4 bases from J, leaving 10 bases between. The CDR3 coding sequence is TGTGCCAGCAGCTTAGTAGTGGGTGGAGAGACCCAGTACTTC. Amino acids: CASSLVVGGETQYF.

The J gene is TRBJ2-5, the V gene TRBV7-2; D is unresolved. The V and J ends lost 6 bases and 0 bases respectively, with 8 bases between them. CDR1 is SGHTA, CDR2 FQGNSA, per germline. The CDR3 consists of 13 residues. The CDR3 region is CASSYQDQETQYF. In nucleotides, the CDR3 is TGTGCCAGCAGTTATCAGGACCAAGAGACCCAGTACTTC. The variable domain in full, completed from reference TRBV7-2 and TRBJ2-5, reads GAGVSQSPSNKVTEKGKDVELRCDPISGHTALYWYRQSLGQGLEFLIYFQGNSAPDKSGLPSDRFSAERTGGSVSTLTIQRTQQEDSAVYLCASSYQDQETQYFGPGTRLLVL.

The gene calls are TRBV4-1 and TRBJ2-3; perhaps TRBD1 as D (5 bases). With 0 bases removed from V and 4 bases from J, the gap between germline ends came to 17 bases. Germline CDR1 MGHRA, CDR2 YSYEKL. This CDR3 region has 17 residues. The CDR3: CASSQDKWQGTADTQYF. The CDR3, as DNA: TGCGCCAGCAGCCAAGATAAGTGGCAGGGTACGGCAGATACGCAGTATTTT.

The genes are TRBV5-6 and TRBJ1-2; 8 bases match TRBD1. The J segment lost 3 bases and the V segment lost 0 bases, leaving 4 bases of the junction unmatched. Germline V lookup: CDR1 SGHDT, CDR2 YYEEEE. This CDR3 region has 15 residues. CDR3 sequence reads: CASSLAAGGYYGYTF. CDR3 coding DNA: TGTGCCAGCAGCTTGGCGGCAGGGGGCTACTATGGCTACACCTTC.

V gene TRBV2 combines with J gene TRBJ2-7, with D hard to call. CDR3 length equals 14 residues. Germline CDR1 and CDR2: SNHLY and FYNNEI. Trimming shortened V by 3 bases and J by 0 bases, and 9 bases separated the two germline ends. For the CDR3, the DNA is TGTGCCAGCAGTGACCGGGTCCACTCCTACGAGCAGTACTTC. This gives the protein CASSDRVHSYEQYF.

The chain recombines TRBV7-3 with TRBJ2-1, with 9 bases identical to TRBD1. CDR1 SGHTA and CDR2 FQGTGA come from the germline V gene. Trimming removed 10 bases from V and 4 bases from J; junction bases left unmatched: 5. The CDR3 extends over 13 amino acids. CDR3 in amino acids: CAITGTGYNEQFF. In DNA, the CDR3 is TGTGCCATTACCGGGACAGGGTACAATGAGCAGTTCTTC.

The rearrangement joins TRBV7-2 to TRBJ2-7; D unresolved. Trimming shortened V by 6 bases and J by 3 bases, and 15 bases separated the two germline ends. The germline V gene has CDR1 SGHTA and CDR2 FQGNSA. The CDR3 has 14 residues. CDR3 nucleotide sequence: TGTGCCAGCAGTTTGGCCCCCCCCCGCTACGAGCAGTACTTC. Translating gives CASSLAPPRYEQYF. Full variable domain (rest looked up from reference TRBV7-2 and TRBJ2-7): GAGVSQSPSNKVTEKGKDVELRCDPISGHTALYWYRQSLGQGLEFLIYFQGNSAPDKSGLPSDRFSAERTGGSVSTLTIQRTQQEDSAVYLCASSLAPPRYEQYFGPGTRLTVT.

The chain joins TRBV5-8 to TRBJ2-3; 12 positions agree with TRBD2. The CDR3 contains 16 residues. The germline gives CDR1 SGHTS, CDR2 YDEGEE. The ends lost 4 bases at V and 5 bases at J; junction bases unmatched: 8. CDR3 bases: TGTGCCAGCAGCCCGGGACTAGCGGGTTTTCAAGATACGCAGTATTTT. The encoded protein is CASSPGLAGFQDTQYF.

This clone was observed once. This sequence joins TRBV7-2 and TRBJ2-2; 10 nucleotides agree with TRBD2. The CDR3 totals 16 residues. The ends lost 3 bases at V and 6 bases at J; junction bases unmatched: 7. CDR1 SGHTA and CDR2 FQGNSA come from the germline V gene. The CDR3 sequence is CASSFSPTSGAGELFF. The CDR3 DNA reads TGTGCCAGCAGCTTCTCACCCACTAGCGGGGCCGGGGAGCTGTTTTTT.

The rearrangement links TRBV7-8 to TRBJ2-2; 10 bases match TRBD2. The J segment lost 6 bases and the V segment lost 5 bases, leaving 12 bases of the junction unmatched. CDR1 SGHVS and CDR2 FQNEAQ come from the germline V gene. This CDR3 contains 17 residues. CDR3 nucleotide sequence: TGTGCCAGCAGCCGCCTAAGACTAGCGGGTCGTTCCGGGGAGCTGTTTTTT. Its translation: CASSRLRLAGRSGELFF.

V is TRBV11-2 and J is TRBJ1-1; tentatively, D is TRBD1 (5 bases). V was clipped by 0 bases and J by 10 bases, with 18 bases between them. Per the germline V gene, CDR1 is SGHAT and CDR2 is FQNNGV. The CDR3 contains 15 residues. As DNA, the CDR3 is TGTGCCAGCAGCTTAGAAGTCGGGTGGCATGGGGCAGCTTTCTTT. Translation: CASSLEVGWHGAAFF.

The CDR3 sequence: CASSLFGHSRQEQFF. CDR3 sequence (DNA): TGTGCCAGCAGCTTATTCGGGCACTCTAGACAGGAGCAGTTCTTC. The V gene is TRBV7-8, the J gene TRBJ2-1; maybe TRBD1 (5 bases). V dropped 2 bases and J dropped 10 bases, with 18 bases sitting between them. The germline V gene has CDR1 SGHVS and CDR2 FQNEAQ. The CDR3 spans 15 residues.

The chain uses TRBV18 and TRBJ2-3; a weak D match, TRBD1 (5 bases). There are 16 residues in the CDR3. The germline V and J ends were trimmed by 6 bases and 0 bases, with 16 bases remaining between them. Germline assignment: CDR1 KGHSH and CDR2 LQKENI. This chain's CDR3 is CASSVQGDASTDTQYF. CDR3 coding DNA: TGTGCCAGCTCTGTCCAGGGTGACGCTAGCACAGATACGCAGTATTTT.

On this clone itself: Other DNA sequences in the same sample also yield this CDR3. The chain has TRBV28 and TRBJ2-7; 13 nucleotides agree with TRBD2. CDR1 and CDR2 from the germline V gene are MDHEN and SYDVKM. The CDR3 extends over 16 amino acids. V shed 4 bases, J shed 4 bases, and the junction held 7 bases outside the gene matches. CDR3 nucleotide sequence: TGTGCCAGCAGTTCCCCATCGACTAGCGGGAGGTACGAGCAGTACTTC. Translated, it gives CASSSPSTSGRYEQYF.

The V and J genes are TRBV16 and TRBJ2-1; D may be TRBD1 (5 bases). Trimming removed 3 bases from V and 4 bases from J, with 7 bases in between. The CDR3 sequence is 13 residues long. Germline CDR1 is KGHSY and CDR2 is FQNENV. The CDR3 protein is CASSQDNYNEQFF. CDR3 DNA sequence: TGTGCCAGCAGCCAGGACAATTACAATGAGCAGTTCTTC.

V is TRBV29-1 and J is TRBJ2-5; 11 bases fit TRBD2. This CDR3 comprises 15 residues. Germline CDR1 SQVTM, CDR2 ANQGSEA. The V and J ends lost 6 bases and 4 bases, in that order; junction bases with no gene match: 10. CDR3 residues: CSVRSRGLAAETQYF. The CDR3 nucleotides read TGCAGCGTCCGGTCCCGGGGACTAGCGGCAGAGACCCAGTACTTC.

This clone was seen a single time. The rearrangement joins TRBV28 to TRBJ2-7, with D possibly being TRBD1 (6 bases). Trimming took 4 bases from V and 2 from J, leaving 12 bases between them. The CDR3 covers 14 residues. Germline-derived CDR1 and CDR2 are MDHEN and SYDVKM. Written as DNA, the CDR3 is TGTGCCAGCAGTTCTCAGACAGGTACCTACGAGCAGTACTTC. This sequence encodes CASSSQTGTYEQYF.

This clone was observed once. The V and J genes are TRBV6-5 and TRBJ2-3, with D perhaps matching TRBD2 (5 bases). The CDR3 runs 13 residues. Germline CDR1 reads MNHEY; CDR2 reads SVGAGI. Trimming pared 6 bases from V and 3 bases from J, leaving 10 bases between. The CDR3 loop is CASSDTGTDTQYF. The CDR3, as DNA: TGTGCCAGCAGCGATACGGGGACAGATACGCAGTATTTT.

The chain has TRBV4-3 and TRBJ2-3, with D possibly matching TRBD1 (5 bases). The CDR3 extends over 16 amino acids. CDR1 is LGHNA and CDR2 is YSLEER in the germline V gene. Trimming removed 1 base from V and 2 bases from J, with 13 bases in between. CDR3 sequence: CASSQGGTRATDTQYF. The CDR3 DNA reads TGCGCCAGCAGCCAAGGTGGCACCAGGGCCACAGATACGCAGTATTTT.

This clone was found a few times. The chain is built from TRBV27 and TRBJ2-3; D call uncertain. The CDR3 is 13 residues long. CDR1 and CDR2 (germline): MNHEY, SMNVEV (reference sequence). The V end was cut by 8 bases, the J end by 3 bases, with 12 bases between. Here the CDR3 DNA reads TGTGCCAGCTTACTCCTTGGGACAGATACGCAGTATTTT. It codes for CASLLLGTDTQYF.

This clone was counted only a few times. The chain is built from TRBV7-9 and TRBJ1-1; D uncertain. CDR3 length: 15 residues. Germline assignment: CDR1 SEHNR and CDR2 FQNEAQ (reference sequence). Trimming stripped 1 base from V and 6 bases from J, with 15 bases between. CDR3 DNA sequence: TGTGCCAGCAGCTTAGAAGCTTTTAGGGTTTCTGAAGCTTTCTTT. It specifies CASSLEAFRVSEAFF.